This passage covers 24 T cell receptor beta chains from one sample sequenced in a study of blood T cell repertoires in COVID-19. Data came from immunoSEQ multiplex PCR; TCRdb stores just in-frame clones and leaves some out. The sample contains 60,000 or so clones, about 90% of which appear only once. Sequencing was performed on peripheral blood. These receptors were collected from a man aged 55 to 70 with active or convalescent COVID-19.

The rearrangement links TRBV15 to TRBJ2-7; TRBD1 matches at 9 bases. Germline-derived CDR1 and CDR2 are LNHNV and YYDKDF (reference sequence). V was pared by 4 bases and J by 5 bases, with 3 bases of the junction left unmatched. This CDR3 has 13 amino acids. CDR3 residues: CATSKDRGDEQYF. CDR3 sequence (DNA): TGTGCCACCAGCAAGGACAGGGGAGACGAGCAGTACTTC.

In its sample, this clone was seen once. CDR3 loop: CASSLAGGLNEQFF. The CDR3 nucleotides are TGTGCCAGCAGCTTAGCGGGGGGGCTCAATGAGCAGTTCTTC. The rearrangement joins TRBV7-3 to TRBJ2-1, with 9 bases fitting TRBD2. Losses at the gene ends were 2 bases for V and 6 bases for J; bases not matched to a gene: 2. Per germline, CDR1 SGHTA and CDR2 FQGTGA. The CDR3 runs 14 residues.

The CDR3 DNA sequence: TGTGCCAGCAGCACGGGACAGACTAACTATGGCTACACCTTC. Its translation: CASSTGQTNYGYTF. This chain links TRBV7-2 with TRBJ1-2, with TRBD1 matching 7 bases. The V segment lost 5 bases and the J segment 0 bases; nucleotides outside the gene matches: 3. Germline V lookup: CDR1 SGHTA, CDR2 FQGNSA. The CDR3 is made up of 14 amino acids.

The chain recombines TRBV11-2 with TRBJ1-2; 11 positions agree with TRBD1. V shed 5 bases and J 4 bases; nucleotides not matched to a gene: 15. Germline loops: CDR1 SGHAT, CDR2 FQNNGV. The CDR3 has 18 amino acids. The CDR3 DNA reads TGTGCCAGCAGCCCCCGAGGGGATCGGACAGGGGGCTTCTATGGCTACACCTTC. This encodes CASSPRGDRTGGFYGYTF.

This clone has only one observation. The CDR3: CASSLETGGFSYEQYF. The CDR3 DNA reads as TGTGCCAGTAGTCTCGAGACAGGGGGCTTTTCCTACGAGCAGTACTTC. The chain employs TRBV19 and TRBJ2-7; the match to TRBD1 covers 10 bases. Germline CDR1 is LNHDA and CDR2 is SQIVND (reference sequence). V trimming: 5 bases; J trimming: 1 base; junction bases outside the gene matches: 8. This CDR3 is built from 16 residues.

This chain links TRBV5-1 with TRBJ2-1, with 8 bases fitting TRBD2. The germline gives CDR1 SGHRS, CDR2 YFSETQ. The CDR3 totals 15 residues. Trimming cost V 0 bases and J 4 bases; bases outside gene matches: 3. The CDR3 protein is CASSLVAGIYNEQFF. The DNA of the CDR3 is TGCGCCAGCAGCTTGGTAGCGGGAATTTACAATGAGCAGTTCTTC.

The J gene is TRBJ1-4, the V gene TRBV24-1, with 7 bases that match TRBD1. The CDR3 is 15 amino acids. V lost 5 bases, J lost 5 bases, and 7 bases stayed unmatched. The germline V gene has CDR1 KGHDR and CDR2 SFDVKD. Written as DNA, the CDR3 is TGTGCCACCAGTGCCCCGACAGGGACCAATGAAAAACTGTTTTTT. This gives the protein CATSAPTGTNEKLFF.

In the case of this clone: Additional DNA sequences in this sample encode the identical CDR3. V and J are TRBV5-1 and TRBJ2-7; D may be TRBD2 (6 bases). Trimming shortened V by 0 bases and J by 2 bases, and 9 bases separated the two germline ends. The CDR3 sequence is 14 residues long. Germline CDR1 is SGHRS and CDR2 is YFSETQ. As DNA, the CDR3 is TGCGCCAGCAGCTTGGAGGAGGGCCCCTACGAGCAGTACTTC. Translation gives CASSLEEGPYEQYF.

This clone was detected only a few times. This chain connects TRBV24-1 to TRBJ2-7; tentatively, D is TRBD1 (6 bases). Germline CDR1 KGHDR, CDR2 SFDVKD. The CDR3 is made up of 14 amino acids. V lost 2 bases and J 6 bases, leaving 13 bases between the germline ends. CDR3 DNA sequence: TGTGCCACCAGTGATTGGACAGATACCGGCGAGCAGTACTTC. This encodes CATSDWTDTGEQYF.

The rearrangement links TRBV21-1 to TRBJ2-5; the tabulated D call, TRBD1, remains unverified against the DNA. TRBV21-1 is reported as a pseudogene. The CDR3 is 15 residues long. This CDR3 reads CASMARGGEDETQYF. The CDR3 bases are TGTGCCAGCATGGCAAGGGGCGGCGAGGATGAGACCCAGTACTTC.

V gene TRBV7-9 combines with J gene TRBJ1-6; D is unclear. Germline CDR1 reads SEHNR; CDR2 reads FQNEAQ (reference sequence). CDR3 size: 17 residues. Trimming stripped 1 base from V and 7 bases from J, with 17 bases between. CDR3 coding DNA: TGTGCCAGCAGCTTAGGGGCTAGGACTGAGTGGAATTCACCCCTCCACTTT. Protein sequence: CASSLGARTEWNSPLHF.

The V and J genes are TRBV6-5 and TRBJ2-1, with a possible D match to TRBD2 (6 bases). Germline values: CDR1 MNHEY, CDR2 SVGAGI. This CDR3 is built from 16 residues. The V end was cut by 2 bases, the J end by 1 base, with 12 bases between. Written as DNA, the CDR3 is TGTGCCAGCAGTTACCGGGGGAAAAAATCCTACAATGAGCAGTTCTTC. Translated, it gives CASSYRGKKSYNEQFF.

The rearrangement joins TRBV29-1 to TRBJ1-1; D might be TRBD1 (5 bases). CDR3 length: 13 amino acids. V was clipped by 1 base and J by 1 base, with 7 bases between them. CDR1 and CDR2 from the germline V gene are SQVTM and ANQGSEA. The CDR3 spells CSVEGQTNTEAFF. DNA of the CDR3: TGCAGCGTTGAAGGACAGACGAACACTGAAGCTTTCTTT.

V and J are TRBV28 and TRBJ1-2; D is ambiguous. The CDR3 has 16 residues. The V end was cut by 5 bases, the J end by 0 bases, with 16 bases between. Per germline, CDR1 MDHEN and CDR2 SYDVKM. The CDR3 nucleotides read TGTGCCAGCAGTCCCGAATTGACACATCCTAACTATGGCTACACCTTC. This gives the protein CASSPELTHPNYGYTF.

V gene TRBV28 combines with J gene TRBJ2-2, with a tentative D call TRBD2 (5 bases). Deletions cut 5 bases from V and 5 bases from J, with 12 bases between. Germline V gene lookup returns CDR1 MDHEN and CDR2 SYDVKM. CDR3 length: 14 residues. Here the CDR3 reads CASSGSRVTGELFF. DNA for the CDR3: TGTGCCAGCAGTGGGAGCCGCGTAACCGGGGAGCTGTTTTTT.

The genes are TRBV15 and TRBJ1-5, with 8 bases aligning to TRBD1. CDR3 length: 14 residues. Germline trimming cut 2 bases from V and 4 bases from J; bases unmatched to any gene: 1. Germline values: CDR1 LNHNV, CDR2 YYDKDF (reference sequence). CDR3 DNA: TGTGCCACCAGCAGAAACAGGGGGAATCAGCCCCAGCATTTT. It yields the protein CATSRNRGNQPQHF. Variable domain in full (rest from reference TRBV15 and TRBJ1-5): DAMVIQNPRYQVTQFGKPVTLSCSQTLNHNVMYWYQQKSSQAPKLLFHYYDKDFNNEADTPDNFQSRRPNTSFCFLDIRSPGLGDTAMYLCATSRNRGNQPQHFGDGTRLSIL.

The chain uses TRBV6-5 and TRBJ1-5; TRBD1 is a possible D gene (6 bases). The V end lost 7 bases, the J end lost 3 bases, and 16 bases lay between the germline ends. The length of the CDR3 is 15 residues. Germline loops: CDR1 MNHEY, CDR2 SVGAGI. CDR3 region: CASTPPGQLNQPQHF. CDR3 DNA sequence: TGTGCCAGCACCCCCCCCGGACAGCTCAATCAGCCCCAGCATTTT.

V gene TRBV12-2 combines with J gene TRBJ1-5; the table names TRBD1, a call not compared with the DNA. TRBV12-2 counts as a pseudogene. The length of the CDR3 is 12 residues. As DNA, the CDR3 is TGTGCAAGTCGCCGCAGGGGTCAGCCCCAGCATTTT. This sequence encodes CASRRRGQPQHF.

The chain combines TRBV18 with TRBJ2-5; D unclear. V lost 4 bases to trimming and J lost 0 bases, with 6 bases between them. Germline V gives CDR1 KGHSH, CDR2 LQKENI. The CDR3 is made up of 13 amino acids. In DNA form, the CDR3 reads TGTGCCAGCTCACGTTCGTACCAAGAGACCCAGTACTTC. The encoded protein is CASSRSYQETQYF.

V usage is TRBV4-1 and J usage is TRBJ1-5; 7 bases line up with TRBD1. Germline trimming cut 5 bases from V and 4 bases from J; bases unmatched to any gene: 5. CDR3 length: 14 amino acids. Germline V CDR1 and CDR2: MGHRA, YSYEKL. The CDR3 coding sequence is TGCGCCAGCAGCGGACAGGCGGGGAATCAGCCCCAGCATTTT. This sequence encodes CASSGQAGNQPQHF.

The gene calls are TRBV28 and TRBJ1-2, with 7 nucleotides matching TRBD1. The junction had 5 bases not matched to a gene; V was cut back by 7 bases and J by 3 bases. Germline CDR1 is MDHEN and CDR2 is SYDVKM. The CDR3 extends over 13 amino acids. The CDR3: CASTTGEYYGYTF. In DNA form, the CDR3 reads TGTGCCAGCACCACAGGGGAGTACTATGGCTACACCTTC.

This sequence joins TRBV5-6 and TRBJ2-5; 9 nucleotides line up with TRBD1. Germline V gene sequence: CDR1 SGHDT, CDR2 YYEEEE. With 4 bases clipped from V and 3 bases from J, the junction kept 7 bases outside the gene matches. The CDR3 is 15 amino acids. The CDR3 coding sequence is TGTGCCAGCAGCCTCATCGACAGGGGGGAAGAGACCCAGTACTTC. It codes for CASSLIDRGEETQYF.

This clone turned up a few times. The gene calls are TRBV5-1 and TRBJ2-2; 10 positions match TRBD1. The CDR3 is made up of 14 amino acids. Trimming at V came to 3 bases and at J to 5 bases, leaving 1 base not matched to a gene. The germline V gene has CDR1 SGHRS and CDR2 YFSETQ. CDR3 sequence reads: CASSWGQGTGELFF. The CDR3, as DNA: TGCGCCAGCAGCTGGGGACAGGGGACCGGGGAGCTGTTTTTT.

This clone was seen a single time. The chain links TRBV30 to TRBJ2-7, with 15 positions matching TRBD2. The V and J ends lost 1 base and 2 bases, in that order; junction bases with no gene match: 3. The germline V gene has CDR1 GTSNPN and CDR2 SVGIG (reference sequence). The CDR3 is made up of 16 amino acids. The CDR3 is CAWSGGLAGGAYEQYF. The CDR3 DNA reads as TGTGCCTGGAGTGGGGGACTAGCGGGAGGAGCCTACGAGCAGTACTTC.